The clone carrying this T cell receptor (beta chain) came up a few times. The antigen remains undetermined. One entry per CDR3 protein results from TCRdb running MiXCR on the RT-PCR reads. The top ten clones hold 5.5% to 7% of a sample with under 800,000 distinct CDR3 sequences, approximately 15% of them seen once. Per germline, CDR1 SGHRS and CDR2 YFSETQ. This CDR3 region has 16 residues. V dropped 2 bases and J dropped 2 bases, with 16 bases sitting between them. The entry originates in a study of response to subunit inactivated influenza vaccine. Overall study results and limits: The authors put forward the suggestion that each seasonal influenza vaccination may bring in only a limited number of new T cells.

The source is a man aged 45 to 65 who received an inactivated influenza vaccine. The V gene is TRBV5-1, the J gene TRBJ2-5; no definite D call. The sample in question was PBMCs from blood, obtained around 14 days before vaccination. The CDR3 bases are TGCGCCAGCAGCTTATTGATACCGACGGCTCAAGAGACCCAGTACTTC. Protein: CASSLLIPTAQETQYF.